The T cell receptor (beta chain) under discussion was sequenced for a study of blood T cell repertoires in COVID-19 (TCRdb year 2020). Regarding the complete study: The collaborator samples originated in the United States, Italy and Spain and spanned the acute and convalescent phases of COVID-19. The material from the prospective study consisted of cDNA or gDNA derived from T cells, B-cell-depleted T cells, or PBMCs. Deeply sampled blood TCRbeta repertoires from subjects exposed to, actively infected with, or recovered from COVID-19 were included in the dataset. The repertoires were released in a freely available public database meant as a resource for research on the immune response to SARS-CoV-2. Samples were obtained from the ongoing ImmuneRACE study (first 160 participants) and from roughly 1,300 subjects provided by 6 global collaborators. Nearly every sample came with metadata listing a de-identified subject ID, COVID-19 status, age in years and sex. HLA class I and class II types, where available, came from metadata supplied by the sample provider rather than from assay-based typing.

TCRbeta CDR3 regions were amplified from genomic DNA using the immunoSEQ Assay, a bias-controlled multiplex PCR. On the study's bioinformatics: The number of nucleated cells in each sample was estimated from the amplification of reference gene primers within the assay. Sequence reads were collapsed and filtered to measure the absolute abundance of every unique TCRbeta CDR3 rearrangement. For each sample, productive Simpson clonality was calculated as the square root of Simpson's diversity index over productive rearrangements. Sourced from immuneACCESS, this table was stored by TCRdb with only in-frame sequences that have V and J called. A share of the clones is absent; for the studies checked, an unresolved V gene accounts for under half, and the remainder has no known explanation. V and J calls and clone size come straight from that table; D and trimming were deduced from the DNA. The sample table records approximately 400,000 clones; roughly nine tenths of these occur just once. Roughly 1.2% of the sample is taken by the ten largest.

General study outcomes and caveats: Clinical and demographic metadata were provided uncurated, with the amount varying by source and participant.

Note on this clone: Its antigen target is currently unknown. Per-base quality was not reported, and no clone a single base away is much larger than it.

Collaborating institutions collected whole blood in K2EDTA tubes following their own protocols. For TCRbeta analysis, collaborators shipped samples in one of three forms: frozen whole blood, isolated PBMCs, or DNA extracted from either of those sample types. CDR1 SGHTA and CDR2 FQGNSA are derived from the germline V gene. The CDR3 runs 20 amino acids, cysteine and phenylalanine included. The DNA shown is the 60-base CDR3, in frame from base 1. A distance of 23 bases separates the germline ends of V and J, which lose 0 bases and 3 bases respectively. In this chain, TRBV7-2 is recombined with TRBJ2-2, with the D gene uncertain. The sequence derives from a middle-aged man with acute or convalescent COVID-19. The sample was peripheral blood. The sequenced DNA is TGTGCCAGCAGCTTAGCTCCCTCGGTAGACCCGGAGCCTTACACCGGGGAGCTGTTTTTT. It is translated as CASSLAPSVDPEPYTGELFF.